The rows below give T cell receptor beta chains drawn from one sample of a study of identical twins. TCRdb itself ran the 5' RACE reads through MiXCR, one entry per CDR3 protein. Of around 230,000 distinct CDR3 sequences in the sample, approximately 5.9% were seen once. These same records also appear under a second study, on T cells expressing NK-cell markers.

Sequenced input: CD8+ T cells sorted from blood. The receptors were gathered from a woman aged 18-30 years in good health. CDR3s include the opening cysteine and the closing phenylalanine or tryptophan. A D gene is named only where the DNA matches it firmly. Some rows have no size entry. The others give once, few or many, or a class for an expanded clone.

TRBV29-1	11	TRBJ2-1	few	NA	TGCAGCGTTGAAACCGCGCGGGAGCAGTTCTTC	CSVETAREQFF
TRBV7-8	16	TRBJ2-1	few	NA	TGTGCCAGCAGCTGGGGTGGGATGGGACGGGACAATGAGCAGTTCTTC	CASSWGGMGRDNEQFF
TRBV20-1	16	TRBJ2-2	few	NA	TGCAGTGCTAGACCCTACAGGGAGGTTTCGGCCGGGGAGCTGTTTTTT	CSARPYREVSAGELFF
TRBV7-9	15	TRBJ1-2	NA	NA	TGTGCCAGCAGCTTAGGAGGTCGCTCTAACTATGGCTACACCTTC	CASSLGGRSNYGYTF
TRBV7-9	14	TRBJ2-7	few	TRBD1	TGTGCCAGCAGCATCCAGACAGGGGAGTACGAGCAGTACTTC	CASSIQTGEYEQYF
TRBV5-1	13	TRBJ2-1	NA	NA	TGCGCCAGCTCGTCAGGAGACCTATACGAGCAGTTCTTC	CASSSGDLYEQFF
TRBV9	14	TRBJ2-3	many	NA	TGTGCCAGCAGCGGCACCGCGGGGACAGATACGCAGTATTTT	CASSGTAGTDTQYF
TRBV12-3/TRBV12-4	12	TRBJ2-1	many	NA	TGTGCCAGCAGTTTAGCGACAGCCGAGCAGTTCTTC	CASSLATAEQFF
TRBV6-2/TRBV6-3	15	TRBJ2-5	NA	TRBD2	TGTGCCAGCACCTACGGGACTAGCGGAAAAGAGACCCAGTACTTC	CASTYGTSGKETQYF
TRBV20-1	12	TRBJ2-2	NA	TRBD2	TGCAGTGCTAGCGGGAGGCACGGGGAGCTGTTTTTT	CSASGRHGELFF
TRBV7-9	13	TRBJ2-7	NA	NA	TGTGCCAGCAGCTTACTGGGAAACCACGAGCAGTACTTC	CASSLLGNHEQYF
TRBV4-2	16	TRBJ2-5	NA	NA	TGTGCCAGCAGCCCCGATTCAGGGGCCGTCCAAGAGACCCAGTACTTC	CASSPDSGAVQETQYF
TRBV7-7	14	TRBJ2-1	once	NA	TGTGCTAGCAGCTTGACAGGCGTGGACAATGAGCAGTTCTTC	CASSLTGVDNEQFF
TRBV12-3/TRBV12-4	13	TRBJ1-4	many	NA	TGTGCCAGCAGTTTTTCCTTAGGGGAAAAACTGTTTTTT	CASSFSLGEKLFF
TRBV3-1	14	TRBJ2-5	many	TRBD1	TGTGCCAGCAACCTAGGACAGGGGATAGAAACCCAGTACTTC	CASNLGQGIETQYF
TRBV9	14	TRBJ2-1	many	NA	TGTGCCAGCAGCGTAGGCAGCTCCTACAATGAGCAGTTCTTC	CASSVGSSYNEQFF
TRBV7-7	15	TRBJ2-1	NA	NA	TGTGCTAGCAGCTTAGAACAGGGAGGTTACAATGAGCAGTTCTTC	CASSLEQGGYNEQFF
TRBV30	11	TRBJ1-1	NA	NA	TGTGCCTGGGACCTGGGGACTGAAGCTTTCTTT	CAWDLGTEAFF
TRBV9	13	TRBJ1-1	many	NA	TGTGCCAGCACCGCATCGGGGGCCGCTGAAGCTTTCTTT	CASTASGAAEAFF
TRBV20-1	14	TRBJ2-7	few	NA	TGCAGTGCTAGTTTACGGGGCCCCGGGGGAGAGCAGTACTTC	CSASLRGPGGEQYF
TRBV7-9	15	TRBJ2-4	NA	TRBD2	TGTGCCAGCGGCCCTAGCGGGGGGGCTCGAAGCATTCAGTACTTC	CASGPSGGARSIQYF
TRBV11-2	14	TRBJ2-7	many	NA	TGTGCCAGCACCCTTTGGTCAGGGGACTACGAGCAGTACTTC	CASTLWSGDYEQYF
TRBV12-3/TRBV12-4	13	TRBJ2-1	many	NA	TGTGCCAGCAGTTTCACAAGGGTGAGAGAGCAGTTCTTC	CASSFTRVREQFF
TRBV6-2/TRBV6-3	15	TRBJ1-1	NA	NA	TGTGCCAGCGGACTGACAGCGCCTGGGAACACTGAAGCTTTCTTT	CASGLTAPGNTEAFF